The next 9 T cell receptor beta chains were all read from a single sample in a study of T-cell reconstitution after alpha-beta-depleted transplantation in children. Construction of the TCRbeta library involved unique molecular identifiers. TCRdb called the PCR reads again in MiXCR, with one record for every CDR3 protein. The sample yields a few hundred thousand distinct CDR3 sequences, over 20% seen once. Sequences were derived from PBMCs, sampled before TCRalphabeta/CD19-depleted stem cell transplant. These receptors were collected from a boy under two years old with Wiskott-Aldrich syndrome, due to receive a stem cell transplant.

The sample holds a few counts of this clonotype. V and J are TRBV5-6 and TRBJ2-7; TRBD1 matches 12 bases. Trimming at V came to 6 bases and at J to 5 bases, leaving 9 bases not matched to a gene. CDR1 and CDR2 (germline): SGHDT, YYEEEE. CDR3 length equals 15 residues. The CDR3 is CASMTFGTGGNEQYF. CDR3 DNA: TGTGCCAGCATGACTTTTGGGACAGGGGGCAACGAGCAGTACTTC.

A few counts support this clonotype. This chain links TRBV6-1 with TRBJ2-7; no reliable D call. Germline CDR1 and CDR2: MNHNS and SASEGT. This CDR3 spans 15 amino acids. V was trimmed by 6 bases and J by 2 bases, leaving 17 bases between them. As DNA, the CDR3 is TGTGCCAGCAGCCTGTCGTCGGTACCAACCTACGAGCAGTACTTC. Translation gives CASSLSSVPTYEQYF.

The J gene is TRBJ2-1, the V gene TRBV7-3; maybe TRBD1 (6 bases). V lost 1 base and J 4 bases, leaving 14 bases between the germline ends. From germline, CDR1 is SGHTA and CDR2 FQGTGA. The CDR3 consists of 16 residues. As DNA, the CDR3 is TGTGCCAGCAGCTTAAACCCCGGGACAAATTACAATGAGCAGTTCTTC. This codes for CASSLNPGTNYNEQFF.

This sequence joins TRBV5-1 and TRBJ1-2; D unclear. The germline gives CDR1 SGHRS, CDR2 YFSETQ. Trimming removed 7 bases at V and 7 bases at J, with 14 bases between. The CDR3 covers 12 residues. The CDR3 nucleotides are TGCGCCAGCGGGGTGCAAGGCGGTGGCTACACCTTC. Translated: CASGVQGGGYTF.

The chain joins TRBV10-2 to TRBJ2-7, with a weak D call TRBD2 (5 bases). Trimming removed 2 bases at V and 0 bases at J, with 11 bases between. This CDR3 contains 15 residues. In germline, CDR1 is WSHSY, CDR2 SAAADI. CDR3: CASSEPGVGSYEQYF. The CDR3 DNA follows: TGCGCCAGCAGTGAGCCCGGGGTTGGCTCCTACGAGCAGTACTTC.

V is TRBV29-1 and J is TRBJ2-5, with 9 bases matching TRBD1. Looked up from germline, CDR1 is SQVTM and CDR2 is ANQGSEA. Germline trimming cut 7 bases from V and 6 bases from J; bases unmatched to any gene: 9. The CDR3 loop spans 13 amino acids. CDR3: CSGTIQGAKTQYF. In DNA, the CDR3 is TGCAGCGGCACCATACAGGGGGCCAAGACCCAGTACTTC.

The CDR3 DNA is TGCGCCAGCAGCTTGGCACAGGGGGCGGAAGAGACCCAGTACTTC. Residues: CASSLAQGAEETQYF. The rearrangement joins TRBV5-1 to TRBJ2-5, with TRBD1 matching 9 bases. CDR1 SGHRS and CDR2 YFSETQ come from the germline V gene. The junction had 3 bases not matched to a gene; V was cut back by 0 bases and J by 3 bases. The CDR3 loop spans 15 amino acids.

This clonotype has more than one count but fewer than ten. The gene calls are TRBV10-3 and TRBJ2-7; tentatively, D is TRBD1 (6 bases). V was trimmed by 6 bases and J by 2 bases, leaving 11 bases between them. CDR1 ENHRY and CDR2 SYGVKD come from the germline V gene. The CDR3 extends over 13 amino acids. For the CDR3, the DNA is TGTGCCATCAGCCCGGGACAACCCTACGAGCAGTACTTC. Amino acids: CAISPGQPYEQYF.

This chain uses TRBV10-2 with TRBJ2-7; D assignment may be TRBD1 or TRBD2 (5 bases each). The CDR3 loop spans 14 amino acids. The V end lost 6 bases, the J end lost 2 bases, and 14 bases lay between the germline ends. The germline CDR1 and CDR2 sequences are WSHSY and SAAADI. The CDR3 reads CASSPPGGTYEQYF. CDR3 DNA: TGCGCCAGCAGCCCCCCTGGGGGTACCTACGAGCAGTACTTC.